This TCR beta chain derives from a study of Ad26.COV2.S vaccination and SARS-CoV-2 variants. The sample's treatment: approximately 18 received Ad26.COV2.S at low or high dose, single or two shots; 5 received placebo; per-sample allocation not given. All samples were drawn on day 63, counting from the first vaccine or placebo injection. An Ad26 vector was used to express Wuhan-strain SARS-CoV-2 spike as the vaccine. After removal of 2 bases from V and 14 bases from J, the junction contained 13 bases not matched to a gene. CDR3 length: 14 residues. Per the germline V gene, CDR1 is SGHDT and CDR2 is YYEEEE. Data came from immunoSEQ multiplex PCR; TCRdb stores just in-frame clones and leaves some out. In the table there are about 400,000 clones, around 92% of which are singletons. This clone was detected once.

J is TRBJ2-4 and V is TRBV5-6; 7 positions agree with TRBD1. This clonotype was sampled from a person between 18 and 59 years old who received the Ad26.COV2.S COVID-19 vaccine or a placebo. Sequenced material: peripheral blood, taken in a trial of Ad26.COV2.S vaccine versus placebo. The CDR3 is CASSLGAVGTGEYF. In DNA form, the CDR3 reads TGTGCCAGCAGCTTAGGGGCCGTTGGAACAGGGGAGTACTTC.